A single sample gave rise to the 9 T cell receptor beta chains below, sequenced in a study of cytomegalovirus exposure and HLA in healthy donors. PCR involved 60 Vbeta and 13 Jbeta primers. Sequenced by immunoSEQ multiplex PCR; TCRdb stores in-frame clones only, minus some. The table lists 150,000 to 200,000 clones, roughly 86% of them singletons, with about 3% in the top ten. The sequenced material came from PBMCs. Receptors were obtained from a man aged 35-49 years in good health and CMV-seropositive.

The CDR3 region is CASSQGLAGKNIQYF. CDR3 nucleotides: TGCGCCAGCAGCCAAGGACTAGCGGGAAAAAACATTCAGTACTTC. This chain links TRBV4-1 with TRBJ2-4, with TRBD2 identical over 11 bases. Germline lookup yields CDR1 MGHRA and CDR2 YSYEKL. This CDR3 is 15 amino acids long. Unmatched junction bases numbered 0, after V lost 1 base and J lost 4 bases.

V gene TRBV6-6 combines with J gene TRBJ1-2, with a tentative D call TRBD1 (6 bases). Germline values: CDR1 MNHNY, CDR2 SVGAGI (reference sequence). Deletions cut 2 bases from V and 6 bases from J, with 16 bases between. The CDR3 sequence is 15 residues long. The CDR3 loop is CASSYQGTTPDGYTF. CDR3 bases: TGTGCCAGCAGTTACCAGGGGACCACCCCGGATGGCTACACCTTC.

V gene TRBV5-1 combines with J gene TRBJ1-2; 11 bases are a match to TRBD1. J lost 8 bases, V lost 2 bases, and 5 bases had no gene match. CDR3 size: 14 residues. Per the germline V gene, CDR1 is SGHRS and CDR2 is YFSETQ. This CDR3 reads CASSLGQGAEGYTF. The CDR3 bases are TGCGCCAGCAGCTTAGGACAGGGGGCGGAGGGCTACACCTTC.

This clone has more than one count but fewer than ten. DNA of the CDR3: TGTGCCAGCAGTTTAATACAGGGGGCCCTCTACGAGCAGTACTTC. Translation: CASSLIQGALYEQYF. The rearrangement joins TRBV28 to TRBJ2-7, with 9 positions matching TRBD1. The CDR3 runs to 15 residues. CDR1 and CDR2 (germline): MDHEN, SYDVKM. With 2 bases clipped from V and 3 bases from J, the junction kept 5 bases outside the gene matches.

This clone was observed a single time. The V gene is TRBV7-9, the J gene TRBJ2-7; D unresolved. In germline, CDR1 is SEHNR, CDR2 FQNEAQ (reference sequence). The CDR3 sequence is 16 residues long. V shed 2 bases and J shed 1 base, with 15 bases lying between them. The CDR3 protein is CASSLTLDIRSYEQYF. The CDR3 region has the DNA TGTGCCAGCAGCTTAACGTTAGACATAAGATCCTACGAGCAGTACTTC.

The chain combines TRBV30 with TRBJ2-5; 13 bases are shared with TRBD2. Germline lookup yields CDR1 GTSNPN and CDR2 SVGIG (reference sequence). The CDR3 loop spans 17 amino acids. Germline trimming cut 3 bases from V and 5 bases from J; bases unmatched to any gene: 12. This CDR3 reads CAWSATRTSGSGETQYF. The DNA for the CDR3 is TGTGCCTGGAGCGCAACCCGGACTAGCGGGAGTGGTGAGACCCAGTACTTC.

V and J are TRBV18 and TRBJ2-7; tentative D call: TRBD1 (6 bases). The CDR3 runs 15 residues. CDR1 is KGHSH and CDR2 is LQKENI in the germline V gene. The germline V and J ends were trimmed by 1 base and 5 bases, with 15 bases remaining between them. The CDR3 protein is CASSPLAGDGDEQYF. As DNA, the CDR3 is TGTGCCAGCTCACCACTAGCAGGGGATGGCGACGAGCAGTACTTC. Together with reference TRBV18 and TRBJ2-7, the CDR3 gives the full variable domain: NAGVMQNPRHLVRRRGQEARLRCSPMKGHSHVYWYRQLPEEGLKFMVYLQKENIIDESGMPKERFSAEFPKEGPSILRIQQVVRGDSAAYFCASSPLAGDGDEQYFGPGTRLTVT.

In its sample, this clone was seen a few times. This chain connects TRBV2 to TRBJ1-3, with TRBD1 identical over 9 bases. CDR3 length: 15 amino acids. The germline gives CDR1 SNHLY, CDR2 FYNNEI. V shed 1 base and J 2 bases; nucleotides not matched to a gene: 0. This chain's CDR3 is CASSEGDRAGNTIYF. CDR3 bases: TGTGCCAGCAGTGAAGGGGACAGGGCTGGAAACACCATATATTTT.

This rearrangement joins TRBV6-5 to TRBJ2-1, with TRBD1 matching over 7 bases. The CDR3 loop spans 13 amino acids. Germline CDR1 reads MNHEY; CDR2 reads SVGAGI. J gave up 13 bases and V 2 bases, and 8 bases lay outside the gene matches. CDR3 sequence reads: CASSYAGTDRQFF. The CDR3 region has the DNA TGTGCCAGCAGTTACGCCGGGACAGATCGCCAGTTCTTC.